Listed below are T cell receptor beta chains from one sample, sequenced in a study of blood T cells in healthy people across ages. TCRdb independently ran MiXCR on the 5' RACE reads; one entry per CDR3 protein. The sample records about 670,000 distinct CDR3 sequences, over 40% being singletons. Sequenced input: blood. These receptors were collected from a woman older than 75 in good health. Each CDR3 is given with its conserved first and last residue. A D gene is named only where the DNA matches it firmly. Where a row states a size, it is once, few, many or the class of an expanded clone; other rows omit it.

NA	TRBJ1-2	NA	TRBV5-1	TGCGCCAGCAGCGCACAACAGGGCTTTGGCTACACCTTC	CASSAQQGFGYTF
NA	TRBJ2-1	NA	TRBV11-3	TGTGCCAGCAGCCCCCGACTTGGAGAAAGTATCAATGAGCAGTTCTTC	CASSPRLGESINEQFF
TRBD1	TRBJ1-5	NA	TRBV29-1	TGCAGCGTGAAAACTTCCGGGACAGCAAATAGCAATCAGCCCCAGCATTTT	CSVKTSGTANSNQPQHF
NA	TRBJ2-7	NA	TRBV7-2	TGTGCCAGCAGCTTATGGGATCAGCGCCTCTCCTACGAGCAGTACTTC	CASSLWDQRLSYEQYF
TRBD2	TRBJ2-5	NA	TRBV27	TGTGCCAGCAGTTCAACGCAGGGACTAGCGGGAACTGAGCAGTACTTC	CASSSTQGLAGTEQYF
NA	TRBJ1-1	NA	TRBV27	TGTGCCAGCAGCCCCCGGCCAGGCACTGAAGCTTTCTTT	CASSPRPGTEAFF
NA	TRBJ2-1	many	TRBV5-1	TGCGCCAGCAGCTCCCTCCCAGGGAGCTCCTACAATGAGCAGTTCTTC	CASSSLPGSSYNEQFF
NA	TRBJ2-1	many	TRBV5-1	TGCGCCAGCTCCGCCCCGCACAATGAGCAGTTCTTC	CASSAPHNEQFF
NA	TRBJ2-7	NA	TRBV7-9	TGTGCCAGCAGCTTAAATGGCGGGGAGGACGAGCAGTACTTC	CASSLNGGEDEQYF
NA	TRBJ2-5	once	TRBV3-1	TGTGCGACGACCGGAAGAGACAGATCGGAGACCCAGTACTTC	CATTGRDRSETQYF
NA	TRBJ2-7	few	TRBV20-1	TGCAGTGCTAGGCCCCTGGCGGGCGCCCCAAATGAGCAGTACTTC	CSARPLAGAPNEQYF
NA	TRBJ1-5	NA	TRBV3-1	TGTGCCAGCAGCCAAGCAACCGGGATGAGCAGCAATCAGCCCCAGCATTTT	CASSQATGMSSNQPQHF
NA	TRBJ2-1	few	TRBV21-1	TGTGCCAGCAGCAAGAAGGTTTGGTGGGCCCACTCCTACAATGAGCAGTTCTTC	CASSKKVWWAHSYNEQFF
TRBD2	TRBJ2-1	NA	TRBV5-1	TGCGCCAGCAGCTTTAACCTAGCGGGGGTCATCGATGAGCAGTTCTTC	CASSFNLAGVIDEQFF
TRBD2	TRBJ2-1	many	TRBV25-1	TGTGCCAGCAGCACCACTAGCGGAGTCTCCTACAATGAGCAGTTCTTC	CASSTTSGVSYNEQFF
NA	TRBJ1-6	NA	TRBV12-3/TRBV12-4	TGTGCCAGCAGTTCTGGGACTAGAAATTCACCCCTCCACTTT	CASSSGTRNSPLHF
NA	TRBJ1-5	NA	TRBV5-1	TGCGCCAGCAGCTTTGGGGGGCGCGATCAGCCCCAGCATTTT	CASSFGGRDQPQHF
NA	TRBJ2-1	NA	TRBV25-1	TGTGCCAGCACCCTCCGTGGGGTAAGTCTAAGTGAGCAGTTCTTC	CASTLRGVSLSEQFF
NA	TRBJ2-7	many	TRBV12-3/TRBV12-4	TGTGCCAGCAGTTTCGGTCACTTCGAGCAGTACTTC	CASSFGHFEQYF
NA	TRBJ2-2	NA	TRBV20-1	TGCAGTGCTAGAGATCAGCCAGGGTGCACCGGGGAGCTGTTTTTT	CSARDQPGCTGELFF
TRBD1	TRBJ2-5	many	TRBV7-6	TGTGCCAGCAGCTTATCCCGACAGGGCGTTAACAGGACCCAGTACTTC	CASSLSRQGVNRTQYF
NA	TRBJ2-1	many	TRBV29-1	TGCAGCGTTGAGCACAGTAGCAATGAGCAGTTCTTC	CSVEHSSNEQFF
NA	TRBJ1-5	NA	TRBV20-1	TGCAGTGTTAGAGGAGGGTTTAGCAATCAGCCCCAGCATTTT	CSVRGGFSNQPQHF
TRBD1	TRBJ1-2	NA	TRBV28	TGTGCCAGCAGTTACAGGGGCTATCGTCTCTATGGCTACACCTTC	CASSYRGYRLYGYTF
TRBD2	TRBJ2-7	NA	TRBV28	TGTGCCAGCAGTGCACTAGCGCACAACTCCTACGAGCAGTACTTC	CASSALAHNSYEQYF
TRBD2	TRBJ2-5	many	TRBV20-1	TGCAGTGCTAGGGATAGCGGGAGGGTGCTCCAAGAGACCCAGTACTTC	CSARDSGRVLQETQYF
TRBD2	TRBJ2-7	NA	TRBV29-1	TGCAGCGTCCGGACTAGCGTGGTGCTCGAGCAGTACTTC	CSVRTSVVLEQYF
NA	TRBJ2-7	NA	TRBV7-9	TGTGCCAGCAGCTTAGAAGCGGCCGGCTACGAGCAGTACTTC	CASSLEAAGYEQYF
NA	TRBJ1-1	NA	TRBV7-9	TGTGCCAGCAGCTTAGGGGTTTGGTCCGGAGAAGCTTTCTTT	CASSLGVWSGEAFF
NA	TRBJ2-5	few	TRBV9	TGTGCCAGCAGCACCGGGATCCAAGAGACCCAGTACTTC	CASSTGIQETQYF
NA	TRBJ2-1	NA	TRBV12-3/TRBV12-4	TGTGCCAGCAGTTTTCAGACCACCTACAATGAGCAGTTCTTC	CASSFQTTYNEQFF
TRBD1	TRBJ2-1	many	TRBV28	TGTGCCAGCAGTTTTGGGACAGGTGACTACAATGAGCAGTTCTTC	CASSFGTGDYNEQFF
NA	TRBJ2-5	NA	TRBV15	TGTGCCACCAGCAGAGATTTTGGCAGGGAAGAGACCCAGTACTTC	CATSRDFGREETQYF
NA	TRBJ2-7	NA	TRBV15	TGTGCCACCAGCAGAGATTATGGGGCAGGGTCCTACAATGAGCAGTACTTC	CATSRDYGAGSYNEQYF
NA	TRBJ2-1	NA	TRBV19	TGTGCCAGTAGTTCCTATCTCAATGAGCAGTTCTTC	CASSSYLNEQFF
NA	TRBJ2-7	few	TRBV6-1	TGTGCCAGCAGGGCTCCTCCCTACGAGCAGTACTTC	CASRAPPYEQYF
NA	TRBJ2-3	once	TRBV7-8	TGTGCCAGCTTAGAGCGGATTAGCACAGATACGCAGTATTTT	CASLERISTDTQYF
NA	TRBJ2-1	many	TRBV7-9	TGTGCCAGCAGCTCGGTTAGTGGGACTCTATACAATGAGCAGTTCTTC	CASSSVSGTLYNEQFF